A selection of T cell receptor beta chains follows, all from one sample in a study of T cell changes during pregnancy in multiple sclerosis. Profiling relied on immunoSEQ multiplex PCR, and the TCRdb table lists in-frame clones only, not all of them. The sample lists around 29,000 clones; 90% to 95% were seen once. The sample here was CD4+ T cells from peripheral blood mononuclear cells, taken in the first trimester of pregnancy. The receptors derive from a female donor with multiple sclerosis, enrolled in a pregnancy study. CDR3s include the opening cysteine and the closing phenylalanine or tryptophan. Each record gives: V gene, clone size, D gene, J gene, CDR3 protein, CDR3 DNA. A D gene is named only where the DNA matches it firmly. Not every row has a clone size; where given, it reads once, few, many or a size class.

v_gene: TRBV6-5; abundance: NA; d_gene: NA; j_gene: TRBJ1-2; CDR3aa: CASSPTGNIYGYTF; CDR3nt: TGTGCCAGCAGTCCCACCGGGAATATCTATGGCTACACCTTC
v_gene: TRBV2; abundance: NA; d_gene: NA; j_gene: TRBJ1-5; CDR3aa: CASSIMRSNQPQHF; CDR3nt: TGTGCCAGCAGTATTATGAGGAGCAATCAGCCCCAGCATTTT
v_gene: TRBV4-2; abundance: NA; d_gene: NA; j_gene: TRBJ2-7; CDR3aa: CASSQDWGLPYEQYF; CDR3nt: TGTGCCAGCAGCCAAGATTGGGGCCTCCCCTACGAGCAGTACTTC
v_gene: TRBV21-1; abundance: NA; d_gene: NA; j_gene: TRBJ2-1; CDR3aa: CASTVAGTSELIPTNQFF; CDR3nt: TGTGCCAGCACCGTAGCCGGGACTAGCGAACTGATCCCCACCAACCAGTTCTTC
v_gene: TRBV7-2; abundance: NA; d_gene: NA; j_gene: TRBJ1-1; CDR3aa: CASSLGAANTEAFF; CDR3nt: TGTGCCAGCAGCTTAGGGGCAGCGAACACTGAAGCTTTCTTT
v_gene: TRBV6-5; abundance: NA; d_gene: NA; j_gene: TRBJ1-3; CDR3aa: CASSYDSGTGNTIYF; CDR3nt: TGTGCCAGCAGTTACGACTCAGGGACAGGAAACACCATATATTTT
v_gene: TRBV2; abundance: NA; d_gene: TRBD1; j_gene: TRBJ2-6; CDR3aa: CASSFGTGGTGANVLTF; CDR3nt: TGTGCCAGCAGTTTTGGGACAGGGGGGACTGGGGCCAACGTCCTGACTTTC
v_gene: TRBV5-4; abundance: once; d_gene: TRBD1; j_gene: TRBJ1-1; CDR3aa: CASSLAGGSEAFF; CDR3nt: TGTGCCAGCAGCTTGGCAGGGGGGTCTGAAGCTTTCTTT
v_gene: TRBV7-7; abundance: NA; d_gene: NA; j_gene: TRBJ2-7; CDR3aa: CASSPGTQGRKYF; CDR3nt: TGTGCTAGCAGCCCCGGGACCCAAGGGAGGAAGTACTTC
v_gene: TRBV6-5; abundance: once; d_gene: NA; j_gene: TRBJ2-5; CDR3aa: CASSPEALETQYF; CDR3nt: TGTGCCAGCAGCCCCGAGGCCCTAGAGACCCAGTACTTC